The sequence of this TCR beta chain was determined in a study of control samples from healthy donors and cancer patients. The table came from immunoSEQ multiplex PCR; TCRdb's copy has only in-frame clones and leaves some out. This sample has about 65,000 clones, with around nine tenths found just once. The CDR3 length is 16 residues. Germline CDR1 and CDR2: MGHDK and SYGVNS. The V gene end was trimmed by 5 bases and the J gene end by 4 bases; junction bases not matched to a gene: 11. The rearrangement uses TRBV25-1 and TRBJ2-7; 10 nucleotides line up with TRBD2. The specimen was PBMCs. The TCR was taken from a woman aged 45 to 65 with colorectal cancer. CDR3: CASSSPKPGLAYEQYF. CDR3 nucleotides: TGTGCCAGCAGTTCTCCTAAACCGGGACTAGCGTACGAGCAGTACTTC.